This TCR beta chain derives from a study of CD8 T cells in ankylosing spondylitis. The CDR3 contains 19 residues. Unmatched junction bases numbered 13, after V lost 0 bases and J lost 2 bases. Germline V gene data show CDR1 as SGHAT and CDR2 as FQNNGV. Of note for this clonotype: Its antigen is still unknown.

Quantitative barcoded 5'-RACE was used to prepare TCR beta libraries. TCRdb re-called the 5' RACE reads with MiXCR, one entry per CDR3 protein. The data show 340,000 or so distinct CDR3 sequences, about 15% seen once. Study results and caveats: Before this, some motif variants had been reported in reactive arthritis synovial fluid and blood. Seemingly distinctive of ankylosing spondylitis blood was a TCR beta motif formed by eight highly homologous variants. Reports say disease-linked clones showed up significantly more in matched ankylosing spondylitis synovial fluid.

The V call is TRBV11-2, the J call TRBJ2-1; 7 nucleotides match TRBD2. The TCR originated in a male donor with ankylosing spondylitis or in good health (not recorded which). Sequencing was performed on blood, either unsorted or a sorted T cell fraction (not recorded which). The CDR3 loop is CASSLDALPSGAAYNEQFF. In DNA form, the CDR3 reads TGTGCCAGCAGCTTAGATGCTCTGCCTAGCGGCGCCGCCTACAATGAGCAGTTCTTC.